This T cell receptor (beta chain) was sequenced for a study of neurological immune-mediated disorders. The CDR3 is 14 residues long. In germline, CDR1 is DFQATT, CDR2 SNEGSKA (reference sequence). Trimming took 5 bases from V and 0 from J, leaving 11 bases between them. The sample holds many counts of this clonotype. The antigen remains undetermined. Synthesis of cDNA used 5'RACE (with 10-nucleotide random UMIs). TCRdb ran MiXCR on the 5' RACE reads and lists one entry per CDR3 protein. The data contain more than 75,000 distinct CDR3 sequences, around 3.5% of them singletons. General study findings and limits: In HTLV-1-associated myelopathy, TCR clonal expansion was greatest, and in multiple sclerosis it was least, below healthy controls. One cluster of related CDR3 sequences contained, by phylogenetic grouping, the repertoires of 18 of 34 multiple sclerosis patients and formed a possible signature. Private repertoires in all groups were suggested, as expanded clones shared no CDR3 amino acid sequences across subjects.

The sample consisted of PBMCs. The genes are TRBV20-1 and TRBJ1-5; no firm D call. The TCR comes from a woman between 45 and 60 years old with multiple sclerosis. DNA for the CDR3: TGCAGTGCTCTTAGGACGGATAGCAATCAGCCCCAGCATTTT. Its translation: CSALRTDSNQPQHF.